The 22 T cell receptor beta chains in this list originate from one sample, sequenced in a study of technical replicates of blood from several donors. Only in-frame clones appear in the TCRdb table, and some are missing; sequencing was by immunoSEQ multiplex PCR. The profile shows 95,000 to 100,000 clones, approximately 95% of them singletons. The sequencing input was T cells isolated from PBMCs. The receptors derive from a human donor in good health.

CDR3 nucleotides: TGTGCCAGCTCCCGGACAGGGGGTGGCGACGAGCAGTACTTC. Its protein is CASSRTGGGDEQYF. J is TRBJ2-7 and V is TRBV18; 10 bases are shared with TRBD1. This CDR3 comprises 14 residues. The V segment lost 6 bases and the J segment 5 bases; nucleotides outside the gene matches: 7. CDR1 is KGHSH and CDR2 is LQKENI in the germline V gene.

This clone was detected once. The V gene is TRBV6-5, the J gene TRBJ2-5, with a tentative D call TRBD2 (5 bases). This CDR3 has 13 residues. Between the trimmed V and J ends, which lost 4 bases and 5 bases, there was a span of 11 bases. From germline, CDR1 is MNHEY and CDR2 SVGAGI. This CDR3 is CASSSPSRETQYF. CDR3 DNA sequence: TGTGCCAGCAGTTCGCCTAGCCGGGAGACCCAGTACTTC.

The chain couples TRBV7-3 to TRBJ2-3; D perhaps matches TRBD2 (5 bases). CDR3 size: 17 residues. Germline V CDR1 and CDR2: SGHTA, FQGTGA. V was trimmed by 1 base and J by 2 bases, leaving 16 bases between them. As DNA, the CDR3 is TGTGCCAGCAGCTTAATCCCGGCGGGTTCCCTCACAGATACGCAGTATTTT. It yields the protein CASSLIPAGSLTDTQYF.

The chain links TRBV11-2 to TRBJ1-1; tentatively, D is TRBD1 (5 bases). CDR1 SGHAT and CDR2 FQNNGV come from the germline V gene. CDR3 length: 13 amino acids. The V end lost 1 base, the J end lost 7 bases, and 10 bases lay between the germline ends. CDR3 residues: CASSLALGGEAFF. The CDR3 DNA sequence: TGTGCCAGCAGCTTAGCGCTGGGGGGTGAAGCTTTCTTT.

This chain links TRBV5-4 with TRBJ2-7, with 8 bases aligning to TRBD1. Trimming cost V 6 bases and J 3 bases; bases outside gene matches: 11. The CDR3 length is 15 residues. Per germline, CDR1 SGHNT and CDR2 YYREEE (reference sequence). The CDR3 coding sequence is TGTGCCAGCAAGGGGGGCCGGGACAGGCTCTACGAGCAGTACTTC. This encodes CASKGGRDRLYEQYF.

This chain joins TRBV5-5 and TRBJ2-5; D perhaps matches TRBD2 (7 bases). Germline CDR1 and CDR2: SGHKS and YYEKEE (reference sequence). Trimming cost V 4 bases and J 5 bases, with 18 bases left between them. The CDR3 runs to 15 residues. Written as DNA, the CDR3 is TGTGCCAGCAGCCTAGGGGGGGGCGCAGGGGAGACCCAGTACTTC. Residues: CASSLGGGAGETQYF.

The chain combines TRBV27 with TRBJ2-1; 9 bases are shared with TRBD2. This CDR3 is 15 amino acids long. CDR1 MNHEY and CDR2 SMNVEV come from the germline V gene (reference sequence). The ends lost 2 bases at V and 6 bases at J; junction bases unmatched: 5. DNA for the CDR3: TGTGCCAGCAGTTTACTTCTAGCGGGGAGCAATGAGCAGTTCTTC. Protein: CASSLLLAGSNEQFF.

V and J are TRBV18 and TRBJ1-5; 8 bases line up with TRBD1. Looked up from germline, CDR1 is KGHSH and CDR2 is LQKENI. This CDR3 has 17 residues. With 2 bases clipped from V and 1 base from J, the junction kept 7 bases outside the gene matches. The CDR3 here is CASSPGQGRVSNQPQHF. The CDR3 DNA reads TGTGCCAGCTCACCAGGACAGGGAAGGGTGAGCAATCAGCCCCAGCATTTT.

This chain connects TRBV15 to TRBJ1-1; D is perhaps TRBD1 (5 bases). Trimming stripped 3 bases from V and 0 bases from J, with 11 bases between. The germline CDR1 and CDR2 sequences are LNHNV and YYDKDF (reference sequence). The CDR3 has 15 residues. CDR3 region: CATSRVGGLNTEAFF. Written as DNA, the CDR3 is TGTGCCACCAGCAGGGTGGGGGGACTGAACACTGAAGCTTTCTTT.

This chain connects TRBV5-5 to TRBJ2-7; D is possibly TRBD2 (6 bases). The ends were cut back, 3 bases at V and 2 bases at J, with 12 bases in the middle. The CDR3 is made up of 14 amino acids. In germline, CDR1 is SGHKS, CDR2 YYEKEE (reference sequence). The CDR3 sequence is CASSSNSGAYEQYF. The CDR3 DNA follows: TGTGCCAGCAGCTCCAATTCGGGGGCCTACGAGCAGTACTTC.

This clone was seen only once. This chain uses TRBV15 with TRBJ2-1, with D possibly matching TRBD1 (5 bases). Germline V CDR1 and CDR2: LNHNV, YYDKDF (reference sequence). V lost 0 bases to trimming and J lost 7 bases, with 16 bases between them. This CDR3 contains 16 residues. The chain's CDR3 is CATSREFPRARNEQFF. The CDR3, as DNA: TGTGCCACCAGCAGAGAATTTCCCAGGGCTCGGAATGAGCAGTTCTTC.

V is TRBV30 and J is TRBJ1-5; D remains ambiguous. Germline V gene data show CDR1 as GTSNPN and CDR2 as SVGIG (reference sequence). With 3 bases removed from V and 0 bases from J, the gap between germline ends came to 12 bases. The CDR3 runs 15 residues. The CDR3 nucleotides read TGTGCCTGGAGCGTTGGTGAGCTTAGCAATCAGCCCCAGCATTTT. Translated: CAWSVGELSNQPQHF. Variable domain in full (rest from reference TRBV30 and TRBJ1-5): SQTIHQWPATLVQPVGSPLSLECTVEGTSNPNLYWYRQAAGRGLQLLFYSVGIGQISSEVPQNLSASRPQDRQFILSSKKLLLSDSGFYLCAWSVGELSNQPQHFGDGTRLSIL.

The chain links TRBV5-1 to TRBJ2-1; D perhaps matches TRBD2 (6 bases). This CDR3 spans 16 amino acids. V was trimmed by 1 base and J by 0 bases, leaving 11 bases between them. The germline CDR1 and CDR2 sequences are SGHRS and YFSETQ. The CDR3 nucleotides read TGCGCCAGCAGCTTGTCGTACGGGGGCTCCTACAATGAGCAGTTCTTC. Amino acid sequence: CASSLSYGGSYNEQFF.

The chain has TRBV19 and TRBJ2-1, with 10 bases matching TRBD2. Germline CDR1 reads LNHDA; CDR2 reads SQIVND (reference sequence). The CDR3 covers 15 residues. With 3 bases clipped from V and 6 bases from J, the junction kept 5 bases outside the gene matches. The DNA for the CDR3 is TGTGCCAGTAGTATCGAACTAGCGGGAAGCAATGAGCAGTTCTTC. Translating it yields CASSIELAGSNEQFF.

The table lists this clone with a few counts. The CDR3 reads CASSSGQGFPGYTF. The CDR3 DNA reads as TGTGCCAGCAGTTCCGGACAGGGGTTTCCTGGCTACACCTTC. The chain has TRBV6-5 and TRBJ1-2; 9 nucleotides line up with TRBD1. V dropped 4 bases and J dropped 7; count of bases not matched to a gene: 7. Germline CDR1 and CDR2: MNHEY and SVGAGI. This CDR3 is 14 amino acids long.

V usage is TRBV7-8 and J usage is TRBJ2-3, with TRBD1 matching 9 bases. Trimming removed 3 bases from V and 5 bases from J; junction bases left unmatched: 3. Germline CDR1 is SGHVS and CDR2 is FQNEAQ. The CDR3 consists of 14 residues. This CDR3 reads CASSLTGGGDTQYF. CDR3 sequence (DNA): TGTGCCAGCAGCTTGACAGGGGGTGGAGATACGCAGTATTTT.

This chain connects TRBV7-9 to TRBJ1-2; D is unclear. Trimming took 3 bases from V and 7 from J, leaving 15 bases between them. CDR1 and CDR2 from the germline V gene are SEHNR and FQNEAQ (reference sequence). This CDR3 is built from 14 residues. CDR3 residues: CASSFIVADRGYTF. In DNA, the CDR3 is TGTGCCAGCAGCTTTATCGTGGCCGATCGTGGCTACACCTTC. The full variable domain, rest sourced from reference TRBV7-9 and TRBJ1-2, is DTGVSQNPRHKITKRGQNVTFRCDPISEHNRLYWYRQTLGQGPEFLTYFQNEAQLEKSRLLSDRFSAERPKGSFSTLEIQRTEQGDSAMYLCASSFIVADRGYTFGSGTRLTVV.

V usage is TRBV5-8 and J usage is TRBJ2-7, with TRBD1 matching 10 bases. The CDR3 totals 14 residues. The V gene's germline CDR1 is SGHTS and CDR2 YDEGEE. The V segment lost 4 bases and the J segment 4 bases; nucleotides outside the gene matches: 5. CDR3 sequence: CASSLDRGRYEQYF. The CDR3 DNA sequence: TGTGCCAGCAGCCTAGACAGGGGGCGGTACGAGCAGTACTTC.

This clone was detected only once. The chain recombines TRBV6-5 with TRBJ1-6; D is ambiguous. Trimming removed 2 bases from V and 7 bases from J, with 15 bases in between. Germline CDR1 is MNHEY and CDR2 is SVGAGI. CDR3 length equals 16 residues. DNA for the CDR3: TGTGCCAGCAGTTACGGAAGGACCTCGGGAAATTCACCCCTCCACTTT. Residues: CASSYGRTSGNSPLHF.

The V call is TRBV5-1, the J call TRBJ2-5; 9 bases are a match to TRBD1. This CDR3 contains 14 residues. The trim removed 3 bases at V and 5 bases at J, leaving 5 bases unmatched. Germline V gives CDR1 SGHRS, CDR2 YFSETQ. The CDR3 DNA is TGCGCCAGCAGCTCAACAGGGGGCGAGGAGACCCAGTACTTC. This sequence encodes CASSSTGGEETQYF. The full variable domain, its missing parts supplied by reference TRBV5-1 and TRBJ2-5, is KAGVTQTPRYLIKTRGQQVTLSCSPISGHRSVSWYQQTPGQGLQFLFEYFSETQRNKGNFPGRFSGRQFSNSRSEMNVSTLELGDSALYLCASSSTGGEETQYFGPGTRLLVL.

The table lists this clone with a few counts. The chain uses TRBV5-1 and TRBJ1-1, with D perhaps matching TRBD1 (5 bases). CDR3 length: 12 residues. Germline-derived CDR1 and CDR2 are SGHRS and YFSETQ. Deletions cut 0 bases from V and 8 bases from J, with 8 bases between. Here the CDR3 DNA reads TGCGCCAGCAGCTTGGAGGGGCGGGAAGCTTTCTTT. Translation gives CASSLEGREAFF.

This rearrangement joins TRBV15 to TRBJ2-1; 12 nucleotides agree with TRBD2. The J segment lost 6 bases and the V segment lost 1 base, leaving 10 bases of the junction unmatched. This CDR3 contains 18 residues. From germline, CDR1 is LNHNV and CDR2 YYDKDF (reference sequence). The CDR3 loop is CATSRGLAGESGGNEQFF. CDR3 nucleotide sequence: TGTGCCACCAGCAGAGGACTAGCGGGAGAAAGTGGGGGCAATGAGCAGTTCTTC.